Shown below are 11 T cell receptor beta chains from a single sample sequenced in a study of vaccination effects on CD4 cells after COVID-19. These receptors have no identified antigens. The repertoire was sequenced with immunoSEQ multiplex PCR; TCRdb's copy has only in-frame clones and lacks some. The table lists 45,000 to 60,000 clones, 60% to 75% of them singletons. Isolation of CD4+ T cells took place after 10 days of culture. As their vaccination, participants received two doses of either BNT162b2 or mRNA-1273. The material sequenced was CD4+ T cells from PBMCs cultured without peptide, taken after COVID-19 vaccination. These receptors were obtained from a human donor who received a COVID-19 vaccine.

The rearrangement links TRBV7-9 to TRBJ2-5; D gene uncertain. The CDR3 length is 13 residues. With 2 bases removed from V and 3 bases from J, the gap between germline ends came to 7 bases. CDR1 and CDR2 (germline): SEHNR, FQNEAQ (reference sequence). CDR3 coding DNA: TGTGCCAGCAGCTTACCAGAGAAAGAGACCCAGTACTTC. It codes for CASSLPEKETQYF.

The V gene is TRBV2, the J gene TRBJ2-1, with 9 bases identical to TRBD2. CDR3 length: 14 amino acids. Germline values: CDR1 SNHLY, CDR2 FYNNEI. Trimming at V came to 6 bases and at J to 11 bases, leaving 11 bases not matched to a gene. This chain's CDR3 is CASSPGGGGAKQFF. The CDR3 region has the DNA TGTGCCAGCAGCCCCGGGGGCGGGGGGGCTAAGCAGTTCTTC.

The rearrangement links TRBV6-6 to TRBJ1-1; D may be TRBD1 (6 bases). The CDR3 totals 16 residues. CDR1 is MNHNY and CDR2 is SVGAGI in the germline V gene (reference sequence). The V end lost 8 bases, the J end lost 5 bases, and 24 bases lay between the germline ends. The CDR3 nucleotides read TGTGCCAGCCTTTGGGTAACCGCAGGGGTTAGGACTGAAGCTTTCTTT. It codes for CASLWVTAGVRTEAFF.

The rearrangement uses TRBV6-4 and TRBJ2-5; D is possibly TRBD1 (5 bases). Trimming pared 2 bases from V and 0 bases from J, leaving 16 bases between. The CDR3 totals 17 residues. Germline V gene sequence: CDR1 MRHNA, CDR2 SNTAGT. CDR3 DNA sequence: TGTGCCAGCAGTGACCCCACCGCGACAGACAACCAAGAGACCCAGTACTTC. It is translated as CASSDPTATDNQETQYF.

In this sample, this clone turned up once. The chain couples TRBV20-1 to TRBJ2-2; the D gene is possibly TRBD2 (6 bases). The CDR3 is 15 residues long. The V gene's germline CDR1 is DFQATT and CDR2 SNEGSKA (reference sequence). V gave up 3 bases and J gave up 3 bases, with 14 bases separating them. CDR3 nucleotides: TGCAGTGCTAGTGGGCTAGCGTACGACACCGGGGAGCTGTTTTTT. Translated: CSASGLAYDTGELFF.

V usage is TRBV5-4 and J usage is TRBJ1-4; D is unclear. This CDR3 is 14 amino acids long. V lost 3 bases, J lost 6 bases, and 12 bases lay in between. In germline, CDR1 is SGHNT, CDR2 YYREEE (reference sequence). The CDR3 loop is CASSSGPMDEKLFF. DNA of the CDR3: TGTGCCAGCAGCTCAGGACCGATGGATGAAAAACTGTTTTTT.

V and J are TRBV5-1 and TRBJ2-1; 15 bases are shared with TRBD2. The trim removed 0 bases at V and 9 bases at J, leaving 1 base unmatched. CDR3 length: 15 residues. The germline V gene has CDR1 SGHRS and CDR2 YFSETQ. CDR3 amino acids: CASSLEGLAGGEQFF. CDR3 DNA sequence: TGCGCCAGCAGCTTGGAGGGACTAGCGGGAGGTGAGCAGTTCTTC.

This chain connects TRBV27 to TRBJ2-2; 7 nucleotides line up with TRBD1. Germline CDR1 reads MNHEY; CDR2 reads SMNVEV (reference sequence). With 5 bases clipped from V and 0 bases from J, the junction kept 9 bases outside the gene matches. The CDR3 is 17 amino acids. The CDR3 region has the DNA TGTGCCAGCAGTAGGGGGCGTCGGGGCGCGAACACCGGGGAGCTGTTTTTT. Protein sequence: CASSRGRRGANTGELFF.

This clone has a handful of counts. This sequence joins TRBV5-4 and TRBJ2-1; D unclear. Germline-derived CDR1 and CDR2 are SGHNT and YYREEE (reference sequence). Between the trimmed V and J ends, which lost 0 bases and 4 bases, there was a span of 8 bases. This CDR3 has 14 amino acids. The CDR3 region is CASSLEQSYNEQFF. The CDR3 coding sequence is TGTGCCAGCAGCTTGGAACAGTCTTACAATGAGCAGTTCTTC.

Written as DNA, the CDR3 is TGCGCCAGCAGCTCTGGACGGATCTCCTACGAGCAGTACTTC. Amino acids: CASSSGRISYEQYF. This rearrangement joins TRBV5-1 to TRBJ2-7, with D uncertain. The CDR3 sequence is 14 residues long. The V gene's germline CDR1 is SGHRS and CDR2 YFSETQ. With 3 bases removed from V and 0 bases from J, the gap between germline ends came to 10 bases.

V is TRBV5-1 and J is TRBJ2-1, with no clear D. The CDR3 length is 16 residues. The V gene lost 1 base and the J gene lost 7 bases, with 18 bases spanning the gap. The germline V gene has CDR1 SGHRS and CDR2 YFSETQ. The CDR3 protein is CASSLSSASLGNEQFF. In nucleotides, the CDR3 is TGCGCCAGCAGCTTGTCTTCGGCTAGTCTGGGTAATGAGCAGTTCTTC.